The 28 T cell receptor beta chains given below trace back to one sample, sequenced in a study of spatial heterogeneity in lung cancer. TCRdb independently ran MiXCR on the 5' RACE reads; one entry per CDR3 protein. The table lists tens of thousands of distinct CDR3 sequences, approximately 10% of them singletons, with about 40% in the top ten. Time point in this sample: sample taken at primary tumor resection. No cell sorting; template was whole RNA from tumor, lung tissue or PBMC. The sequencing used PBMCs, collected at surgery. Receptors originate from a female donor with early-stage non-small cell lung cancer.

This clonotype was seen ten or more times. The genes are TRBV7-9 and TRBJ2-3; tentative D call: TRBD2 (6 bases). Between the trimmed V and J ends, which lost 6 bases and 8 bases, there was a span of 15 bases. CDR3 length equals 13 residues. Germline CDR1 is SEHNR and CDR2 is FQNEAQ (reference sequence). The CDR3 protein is CASSPYGGVTQYF. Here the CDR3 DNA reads TGTGCCAGCAGTCCCTACGGGGGTGTTACGCAGTATTTT. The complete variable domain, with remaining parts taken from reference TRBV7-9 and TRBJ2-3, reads DTGVSQNPRHKITKRGQNVTFRCDPISEHNRLYWYRQTLGQGPEFLTYFQNEAQLEKSRLLSDRFSAERPKGSFSTLEIQRTEQGDSAMYLCASSPYGGVTQYFGPGTRLTVL.

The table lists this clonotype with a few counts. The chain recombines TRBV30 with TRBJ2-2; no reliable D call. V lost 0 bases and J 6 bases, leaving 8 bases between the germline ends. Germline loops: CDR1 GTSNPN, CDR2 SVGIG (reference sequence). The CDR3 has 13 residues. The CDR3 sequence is CAWSVRISGELFF. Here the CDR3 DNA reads TGTGCCTGGAGTGTCAGAATTTCCGGGGAGCTGTTTTTT.

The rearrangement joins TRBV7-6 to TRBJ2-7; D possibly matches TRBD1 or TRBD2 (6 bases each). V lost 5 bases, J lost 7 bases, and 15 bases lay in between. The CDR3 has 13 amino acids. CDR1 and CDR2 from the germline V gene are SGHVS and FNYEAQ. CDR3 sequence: CASSPYRAGEQYF. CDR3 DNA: TGTGCCAGCAGCCCCTACAGGGCGGGGGAGCAGTACTTC.

The CDR3 DNA sequence: TGTGCCAGCAGTGTAACGGGACAGAACACTGAAGCTTTCTTT. Translating it yields CASSVTGQNTEAFF. The chain uses TRBV12-3 or TRBV12-4 and TRBJ1-1, with a possible D match to TRBD1 (6 bases). CDR3 length: 14 residues. V dropped 5 bases and J dropped 1 base, with 11 bases sitting between them.

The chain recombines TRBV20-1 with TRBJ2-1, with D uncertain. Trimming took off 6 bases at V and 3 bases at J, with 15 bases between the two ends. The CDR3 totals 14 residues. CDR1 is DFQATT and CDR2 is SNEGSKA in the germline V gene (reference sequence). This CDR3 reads CSAPPMDLYNEQFF. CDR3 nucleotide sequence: TGCAGTGCCCCCCCCATGGACCTCTACAATGAGCAGTTCTTC.

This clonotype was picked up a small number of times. CDR3 bases: TGTGCCAGTGCCACCGGGACCTATGGCTACACCTTC. This sequence encodes CASATGTYGYTF. This chain uses TRBV6-6 with TRBJ1-2; D may be TRBD1 (5 bases). CDR1 and CDR2 (germline): MNHNY, SVGAGI (reference sequence). The length of the CDR3 is 12 residues. V gave up 9 bases and J gave up 4 bases, with 12 bases separating them.

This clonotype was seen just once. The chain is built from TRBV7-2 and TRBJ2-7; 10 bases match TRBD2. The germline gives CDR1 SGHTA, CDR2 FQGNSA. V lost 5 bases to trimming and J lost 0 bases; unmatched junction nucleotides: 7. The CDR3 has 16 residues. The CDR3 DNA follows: TGTGCCAGCAGCCGAACTAGCGGGGTTACCTCCTACGAGCAGTACTTC. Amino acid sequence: CASSRTSGVTSYEQYF.

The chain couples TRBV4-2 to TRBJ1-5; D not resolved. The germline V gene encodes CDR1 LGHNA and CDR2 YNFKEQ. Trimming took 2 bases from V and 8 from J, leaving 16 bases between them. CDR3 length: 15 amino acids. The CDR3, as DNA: TGTGCCAGCAGCCAACCCGGACTGAGGGTGGAGCCCCAGCATTTT. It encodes CASSQPGLRVEPQHF.

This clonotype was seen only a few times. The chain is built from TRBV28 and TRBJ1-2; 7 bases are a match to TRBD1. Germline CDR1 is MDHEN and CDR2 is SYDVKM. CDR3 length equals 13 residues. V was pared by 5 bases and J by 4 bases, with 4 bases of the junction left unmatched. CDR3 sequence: CASSRKGAYGYTF. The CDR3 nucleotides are TGTGCCAGCAGTCGCAAGGGGGCCTATGGCTACACCTTC.

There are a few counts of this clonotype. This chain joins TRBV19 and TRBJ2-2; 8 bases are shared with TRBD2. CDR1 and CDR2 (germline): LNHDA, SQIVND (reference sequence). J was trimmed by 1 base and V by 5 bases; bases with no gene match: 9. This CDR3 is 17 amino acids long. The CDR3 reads CASSLRGGQLNTGELFF. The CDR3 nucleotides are TGTGCCAGTAGTCTTCGGGGGGGGCAGTTGAACACCGGGGAGCTGTTTTTT.

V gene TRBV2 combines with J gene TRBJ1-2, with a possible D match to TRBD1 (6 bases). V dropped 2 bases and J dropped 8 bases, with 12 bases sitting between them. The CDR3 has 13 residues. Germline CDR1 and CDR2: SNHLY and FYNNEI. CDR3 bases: TGTGCCAGCAGTGAACAGGGGTTATGGGGCTACACCTTC. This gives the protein CASSEQGLWGYTF.

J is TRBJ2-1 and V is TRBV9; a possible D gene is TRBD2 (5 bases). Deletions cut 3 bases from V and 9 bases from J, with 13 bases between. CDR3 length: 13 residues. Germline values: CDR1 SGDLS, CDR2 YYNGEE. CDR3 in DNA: TGTGCCAGCAGCGCCCCACTAGTTCCTGAGCAGTTCTTC. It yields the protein CASSAPLVPEQFF.

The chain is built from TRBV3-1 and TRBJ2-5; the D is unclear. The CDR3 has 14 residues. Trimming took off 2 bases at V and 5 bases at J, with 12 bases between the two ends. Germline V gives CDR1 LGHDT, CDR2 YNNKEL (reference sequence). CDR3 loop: CASSQRQMLETQYF. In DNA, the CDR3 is TGTGCCAGCAGCCAAAGGCAGATGCTTGAGACCCAGTACTTC.

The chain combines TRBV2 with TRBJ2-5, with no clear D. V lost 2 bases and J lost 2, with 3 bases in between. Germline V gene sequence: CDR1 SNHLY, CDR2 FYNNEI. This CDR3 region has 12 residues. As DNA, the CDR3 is TGTGCCAGCAGTGAACCACAAGAGACCCAGTACTTC. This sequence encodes CASSEPQETQYF.

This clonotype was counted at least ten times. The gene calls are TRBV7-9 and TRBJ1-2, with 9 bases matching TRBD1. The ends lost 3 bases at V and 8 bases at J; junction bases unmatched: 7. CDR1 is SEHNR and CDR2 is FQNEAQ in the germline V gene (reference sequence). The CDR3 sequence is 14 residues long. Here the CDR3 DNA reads TGTGCCAGCAGCTTTCAGGGGACAGGGACCGGCTACACCTTC. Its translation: CASSFQGTGTGYTF.

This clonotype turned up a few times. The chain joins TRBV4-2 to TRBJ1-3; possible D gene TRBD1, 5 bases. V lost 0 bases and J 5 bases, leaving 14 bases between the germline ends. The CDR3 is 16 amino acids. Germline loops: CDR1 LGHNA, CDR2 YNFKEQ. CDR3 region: CASSQDKAGIRNTIYF. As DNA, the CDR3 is TGTGCCAGCAGCCAAGATAAGGCAGGGATTAGAAACACCATATATTTT.

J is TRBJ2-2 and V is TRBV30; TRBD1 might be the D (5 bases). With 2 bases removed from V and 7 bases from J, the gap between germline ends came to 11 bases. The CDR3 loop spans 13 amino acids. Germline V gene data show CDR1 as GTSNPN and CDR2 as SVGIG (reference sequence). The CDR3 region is CAWSLGQGGELFF. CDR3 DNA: TGTGCCTGGAGTCTCGGACAAGGCGGGGAGCTGTTTTTT.

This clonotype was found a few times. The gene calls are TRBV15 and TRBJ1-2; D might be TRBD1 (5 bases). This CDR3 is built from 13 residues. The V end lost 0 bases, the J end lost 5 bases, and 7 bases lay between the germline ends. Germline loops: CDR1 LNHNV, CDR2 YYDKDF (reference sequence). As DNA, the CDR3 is TGTGCCACCAGCAGAGAGGGGGGGTATGGCTACACCTTC. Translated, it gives CATSREGGYGYTF.

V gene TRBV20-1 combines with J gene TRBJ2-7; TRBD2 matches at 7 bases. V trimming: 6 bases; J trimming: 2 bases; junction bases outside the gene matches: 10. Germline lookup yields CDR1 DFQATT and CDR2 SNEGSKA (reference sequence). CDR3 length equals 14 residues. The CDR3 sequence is CSAPSGGGTYEQYF. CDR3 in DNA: TGCAGTGCCCCGTCTGGGGGGGGGACCTACGAGCAGTACTTC.

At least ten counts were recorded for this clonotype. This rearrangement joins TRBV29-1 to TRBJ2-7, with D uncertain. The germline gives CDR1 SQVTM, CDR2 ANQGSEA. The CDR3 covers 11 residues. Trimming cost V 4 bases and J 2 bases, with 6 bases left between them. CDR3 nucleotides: TGCAGCGTTGGTCAGCCCTACGAGCAGTACTTC. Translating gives CSVGQPYEQYF.

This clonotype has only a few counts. In DNA, the CDR3 is TGTGCCAGCGGGACCTCTACTGAAGCTTTCTTT. Translation gives CASGTSTEAFF. V and J are TRBV13 and TRBJ1-1; possible D gene TRBD1, 5 bases. Germline lookup yields CDR1 PRHDT and CDR2 FYEKMQ (reference sequence). The ends were cut back, 8 bases at V and 5 bases at J, with 9 bases in the middle. This CDR3 has 11 residues.

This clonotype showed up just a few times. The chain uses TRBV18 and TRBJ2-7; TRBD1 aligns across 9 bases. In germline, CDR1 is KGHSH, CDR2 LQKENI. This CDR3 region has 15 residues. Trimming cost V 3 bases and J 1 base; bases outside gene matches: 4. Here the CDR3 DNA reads TGTGCCAGCTCACCGGGGACAGGGCGGTCCTACGAGCAGTACTTC. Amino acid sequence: CASSPGTGRSYEQYF.

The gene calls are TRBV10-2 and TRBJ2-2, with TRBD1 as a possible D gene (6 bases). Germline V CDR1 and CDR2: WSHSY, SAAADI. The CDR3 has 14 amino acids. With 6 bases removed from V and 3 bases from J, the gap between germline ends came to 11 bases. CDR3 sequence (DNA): TGCGCCAGCAGAACAGGGTTGGACACCGGGGAGCTGTTTTTT. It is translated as CASRTGLDTGELFF.

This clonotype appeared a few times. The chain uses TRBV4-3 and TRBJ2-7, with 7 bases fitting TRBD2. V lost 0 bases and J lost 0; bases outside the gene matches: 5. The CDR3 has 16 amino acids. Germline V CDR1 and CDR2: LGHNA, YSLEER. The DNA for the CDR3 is TGCGCCAGCAGCCAAGATCTTGGGACTACCTCCTACGAGCAGTACTTC. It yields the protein CASSQDLGTTSYEQYF.

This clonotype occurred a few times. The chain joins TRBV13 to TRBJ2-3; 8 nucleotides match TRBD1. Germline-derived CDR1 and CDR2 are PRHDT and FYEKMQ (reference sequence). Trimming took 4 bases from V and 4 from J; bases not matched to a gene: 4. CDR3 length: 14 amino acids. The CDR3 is CASSYAGGADTQYF. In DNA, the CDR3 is TGTGCCAGCAGCTACGCAGGGGGCGCAGATACGCAGTATTTT.

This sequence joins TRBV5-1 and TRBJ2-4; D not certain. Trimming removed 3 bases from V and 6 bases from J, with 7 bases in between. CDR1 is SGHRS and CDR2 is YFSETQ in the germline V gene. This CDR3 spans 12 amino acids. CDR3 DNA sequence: TGCGCCAGCAGCTCCACTGGAAACATTCAGTACTTC. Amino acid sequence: CASSSTGNIQYF.

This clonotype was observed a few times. CDR3: CAISGLGYGYTF. CDR3 bases: TGTGCCATCAGTGGTTTGGGGTATGGCTACACCTTC. The chain joins TRBV10-3 to TRBJ1-2; D call uncertain. Per germline, CDR1 ENHRY and CDR2 SYGVKD. V lost 4 bases and J lost 5, with 8 bases in between. The length of the CDR3 is 12 residues.

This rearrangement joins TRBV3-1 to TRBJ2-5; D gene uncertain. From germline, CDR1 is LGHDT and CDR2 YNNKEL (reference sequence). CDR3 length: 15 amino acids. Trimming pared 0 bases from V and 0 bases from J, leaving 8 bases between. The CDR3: CASSQDKTHQETQYF. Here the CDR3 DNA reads TGTGCCAGCAGCCAAGATAAAACCCACCAAGAGACCCAGTACTTC.